These 6 T cell receptor beta chains originate from one sample sequenced in a study of CD8 T cells in ankylosing spondylitis. Study-wide points: Characteristic of ankylosing spondylitis blood, it appeared, was a TCR beta motif comprising fewer than 10 highly homologous variants.

TCRdb reprocessed the 5' RACE reads with MiXCR, giving one entry per CDR3 protein. The table records 700,000 or so distinct CDR3 sequences, under 20% of them present only once. No antigen has been assigned to these receptors. Sequenced sample: blood, either unsorted or a sorted T cell fraction (not recorded which). These receptors all stem from a male donor with ankylosing spondylitis.

This rearrangement joins TRBV12-3 or TRBV12-4 to TRBJ1-5, with TRBD1 identical over 8 bases. This CDR3 comprises 16 residues. After removal of 5 bases from V and 1 base from J, the junction contained 7 bases not matched to a gene. DNA for the CDR3: TGTGCCAGCAGTGCCCGGACAGGGAACAGCAATCAGCCCCAGCATTTT. Protein product: CASSARTGNSNQPQHF.

The CDR3 region is CASSSGVETNYGYTF. The DNA of the CDR3 is TGTGCCAGCAGCAGCGGGGTGGAGACTAACTATGGCTACACCTTC. This chain connects TRBV6-1 to TRBJ1-2; D unclear. The CDR3 totals 15 residues. CDR1 MNHNS and CDR2 SASEGT come from the germline V gene. Trimming pared 6 bases from V and 0 bases from J, leaving 14 bases between.

Here the CDR3 DNA reads TGCAGTGCTAGAGATCCCGGGTGGGCTGAAGCTTTCTTT. Its translation: CSARDPGWAEAFF. The V gene is TRBV20-1, the J gene TRBJ1-1; no firm D call. The CDR3 covers 13 residues. The V and J ends lost 0 bases and 6 bases respectively, with 11 bases between them. Germline CDR1 and CDR2: DFQATT and SNEGSKA (reference sequence).

The chain carries TRBV7-9 and TRBJ2-2; possible D gene TRBD1, 6 bases. CDR3 length equals 16 residues. Trimming shortened V by 5 bases and J by 4 bases, and 17 bases separated the two germline ends. The germline gives CDR1 SEHNR, CDR2 FQNEAQ (reference sequence). The CDR3 region is CASSQPAGVTTGELFF. The CDR3, as DNA: TGTGCCAGCAGCCAGCCGGCAGGGGTCACCACCGGGGAGCTGTTTTTT.

This clonotype was detected a few times. The V gene is TRBV4-1, the J gene TRBJ2-1; D gene uncertain. Trimming left V 4 bases short and J 9 bases short, with 22 bases between. Germline V CDR1 and CDR2: MGHRA, YSYEKL. This CDR3 is built from 16 residues. The CDR3 sequence is CASSLPPGLGFSEQFF. In nucleotides, the CDR3 is TGCGCCAGCAGCCTCCCCCCCGGGCTCGGATTCTCTGAGCAGTTCTTC.

The J gene is TRBJ2-7, the V gene TRBV12-3 or TRBV12-4; D might be TRBD2 (5 bases). This CDR3 has 14 amino acids. V shed 8 bases and J shed 1 base, with 15 bases lying between them. Here the CDR3 reads CASRSERASYEQYF. The CDR3 DNA sequence: TGTGCCAGCCGCAGCGAGAGGGCATCCTACGAGCAGTACTTC.